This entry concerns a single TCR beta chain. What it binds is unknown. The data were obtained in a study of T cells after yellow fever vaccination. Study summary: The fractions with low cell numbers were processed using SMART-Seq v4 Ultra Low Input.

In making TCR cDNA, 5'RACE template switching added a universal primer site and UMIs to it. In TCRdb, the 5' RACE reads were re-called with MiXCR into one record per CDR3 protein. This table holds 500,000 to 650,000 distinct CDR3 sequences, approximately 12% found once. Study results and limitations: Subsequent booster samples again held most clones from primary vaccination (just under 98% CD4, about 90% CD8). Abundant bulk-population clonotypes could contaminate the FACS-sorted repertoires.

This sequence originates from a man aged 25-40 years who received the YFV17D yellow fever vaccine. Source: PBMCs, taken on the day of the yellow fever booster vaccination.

The CDR3 reads CASSFVSGHTGELFF. DNA of the CDR3: TGCGCCAGCAGCTTTGTTAGCGGGCACACCGGGGAGCTGTTTTTT. The gene calls are TRBV5-1 and TRBJ2-2; 7 nucleotides line up with TRBD2. Losses at the gene ends were 2 bases for V and 3 bases for J; bases not matched to a gene: 4. This CDR3 region has 15 residues. The germline CDR1 and CDR2 sequences are SGHRS and YFSETQ.